These 7 T cell receptor beta chains were all obtained from the same sample, sequenced in a study of blood T cells in healthy people across ages. With a J-beta primer mix and a sample-barcoded 5' primer, a second PCR ran about 7 to 11 cycles. TCRdb re-called the 5' RACE reads with MiXCR, one entry per CDR3 protein. The sample carries about 730,000 distinct CDR3 sequences, roughly 44% recorded once. What was sequenced was blood. The receptors were sampled from a woman aged 60-70 years in good health.

The rearrangement joins TRBV20-1 to TRBJ2-1, with unresolved D. The germline gives CDR1 DFQATT, CDR2 SNEGSKA (reference sequence). The CDR3 sequence is 13 residues long. Trimming took 3 bases from V and 10 from J, leaving 16 bases between them. The CDR3 loop is CSASPRSLKEQFF. The CDR3 DNA sequence: TGCAGTGCTAGTCCGCGTTCCCTCAAGGAGCAGTTCTTC.

As concerns this clonotype: A read error may explain this, as a much larger clone is one base away. The V and J genes are TRBV6-2 or TRBV6-3 and TRBJ2-5; D is unclear. From germline, CDR1 is MNHEY and CDR2 SVGEGT. This CDR3 comprises 11 residues. The CDR3 reads CASSDEEAQYF. The CDR3 DNA is TGTGCCAGCAGTGACGAAGAGGCCCAGTACTTC.

The chain links TRBV20-1 to TRBJ1-1; D is ambiguous. The CDR3 is 15 residues long. The V and J ends lost 0 bases and 2 bases respectively, with 13 bases between them. The germline V gene encodes CDR1 DFQATT and CDR2 SNEGSKA (reference sequence). CDR3 in DNA: TGCAGTGCTAGAGATGGGAGCTACACTAACACTGAAGCTTTCTTT. Its translation is CSARDGSYTNTEAFF.

This clonotype was observed many times. The V and J genes are TRBV6-5 and TRBJ2-7, with D tentatively TRBD1 (6 bases). The CDR3 is 15 amino acids. The V and J ends lost 6 bases and 1 base respectively, with 16 bases between them. Germline lookup yields CDR1 MNHEY and CDR2 SVGAGI. The CDR3 reads CASSPGLDSSYEQYF. CDR3 in DNA: TGTGCCAGCAGCCCTGGGTTGGACAGTTCCTACGAGCAGTACTTC.

A word on this clonotype: Being one base from a much bigger clone, this may be a read error. The DNA of the CDR3 is TGTGCCAGCAGGTGCGACAGTGCAACTAATGAAAAACTGTTTTTT. It encodes CASRCDSATNEKLFF. This rearrangement joins TRBV7-9 to TRBJ1-4, with D possibly TRBD1 on 5 matching bases. The V gene's germline CDR1 is SEHNR and CDR2 FQNEAQ (reference sequence). V was clipped by 6 bases and J by 0 bases, with 11 bases between them. This CDR3 contains 15 residues.

This clonotype was observed a single time. This chain connects TRBV11-2 to TRBJ1-1; unclear D gene. This CDR3 is 15 amino acids long. The V end was cut by 5 bases, the J end by 0 bases, with 13 bases between. Germline V gene data show CDR1 as SGHAT and CDR2 as FQNNGV. For the CDR3, the DNA is TGTGCCAGCAGCCCGGGGAGTACCTTGAACACTGAAGCTTTCTTT. Its translation: CASSPGSTLNTEAFF.

CDR3 region: CASSEAVGALNQPQHF. The CDR3 bases are TGTGCCAGCAGTGAAGCGGTTGGGGCGCTCAATCAGCCCCAGCATTTT. V and J are TRBV6-1 and TRBJ1-5; D perhaps matches TRBD1 (5 bases). Trimming cost V 0 bases and J 3 bases, with 12 bases left between them. The CDR3 is 16 residues long. Germline-derived CDR1 and CDR2 are MNHNS and SASEGT.